Listed here are 15 T cell receptor beta chains from one sample, sequenced in a study of blood T cell repertoires in COVID-19. Produced via immunoSEQ multiplex PCR; TCRdb's table is partial and in-frame only. The table shows 150,000 or so clones, with roughly 90% occurring only once. Specimen: peripheral blood. The receptors were gathered from a man in his sixties with active or convalescent COVID-19.

The CDR3 DNA follows: TGTGCCAGCAGCTTAAGAGACCGACTCACAGGGGGAGCCAAAAACATTCAGTACTTC. The encoded protein is CASSLRDRLTGGAKNIQYF. The chain combines TRBV7-8 with TRBJ2-4; 8 positions match TRBD1. Germline values: CDR1 SGHVS, CDR2 FQNEAQ. The CDR3 consists of 19 residues. Trimming cost V 2 bases and J 0 bases; bases outside gene matches: 12. The full variable domain, with the rest looked up from reference TRBV7-8 and TRBJ2-4, is GAGVSQSPRYKVAKRGQDVALRCDPISGHVSLFWYQQALGQGPEFLTYFQNEAQLDKSGLPSDRFFAERPEGSVSTLKIQRTQQEDSAVYLCASSLRDRLTGGAKNIQYFGAGTRLSVL.

The chain carries TRBV9 and TRBJ2-7, with 7 bases that match TRBD1. Trimming took 2 bases from V and 0 from J; bases not matched to a gene: 2. The CDR3 length is 14 residues. The V gene's germline CDR1 is SGDLS and CDR2 YYNGEE. The CDR3 loop is CASSVGTASYEQYF. As DNA, the CDR3 is TGTGCCAGCAGCGTTGGGACAGCCTCCTACGAGCAGTACTTC.

The chain recombines TRBV6-5 with TRBJ1-1; D gene ambiguous. Germline loops: CDR1 MNHEY, CDR2 SVGAGI. CDR3 length equals 13 residues. The V end lost 4 bases, the J end lost 3 bases, and 9 bases lay between the germline ends. In nucleotides, the CDR3 is TGTGCCAGCAGTTCCCCCGGGGACACTGAAGCTTTCTTT. Its protein is CASSSPGDTEAFF.

The chain carries TRBV7-2 and TRBJ1-2, with D possibly matching TRBD1 (5 bases). The length of the CDR3 is 12 residues. Germline V gives CDR1 SGHTA, CDR2 FQGNSA. The germline V and J ends were trimmed by 4 bases and 12 bases, with 15 bases remaining between them. CDR3 in amino acids: CASSSEVGTNTF. CDR3 sequence (DNA): TGTGCCAGCAGCTCAGAGGTGGGGACTAACACCTTC.

The chain carries TRBV5-1 and TRBJ2-3; 7 nucleotides line up with TRBD1. Germline CDR1 SGHRS, CDR2 YFSETQ. The CDR3 totals 15 residues. With 4 bases clipped from V and 3 bases from J, the junction kept 8 bases outside the gene matches. CDR3 protein: CASSNRGLETDTQYF. As DNA, the CDR3 is TGCGCCAGCAGCAACAGGGGTTTGGAGACAGATACGCAGTATTTT.

V is TRBV6-1 and J is TRBJ2-5, with D possibly TRBD2 on 7 matching bases. The CDR3 is 14 residues long. Germline CDR1 MNHNS, CDR2 SASEGT. V was trimmed by 4 bases and J by 4 bases, leaving 13 bases between them. CDR3 DNA sequence: TGTGCCAGCAGTGTGGGAGGGGGAGGAGAGACCCAGTACTTC. Translating gives CASSVGGGGETQYF.

The CDR3 nucleotides read TGTGCCAGCAGTCCGGGACTAGCGGGCCATGAGCAGTTCTTC. This sequence encodes CASSPGLAGHEQFF. This rearrangement joins TRBV28 to TRBJ2-1, with TRBD2 matching 12 bases. The V and J ends lost 5 bases and 8 bases, in that order; junction bases with no gene match: 4. Germline CDR1 reads MDHEN; CDR2 reads SYDVKM. The CDR3 has 14 residues. The whole variable domain, remainder taken from reference TRBV28 and TRBJ2-1, is DVKVTQSSRYLVKRTGEKVFLECVQDMDHENMFWYRQDPGLGLRLIYFSYDVKMKEKGDIPEGYSVSREKKERFSLILESASTNQTSMYLCASSPGLAGHEQFFGPGTRLTVL.

The genes are TRBV3-1 (or the pseudogene TRBV3-2) and TRBJ1-2; D remains unclear. This CDR3 region has 13 residues. The germline CDR1 and CDR2 sequences are LGHDT and YNNKEL (reference sequence). Trimming shortened V by 1 base and J by 4 bases, and 7 bases separated the two germline ends. CDR3 residues: CASSQAEGYGYTF. CDR3 bases: TGTGCCAGCAGCCAAGCGGAGGGCTATGGCTACACCTTC.

This rearrangement joins TRBV30 to TRBJ2-1; 8 bases are shared with TRBD2. Germline CDR1 and CDR2: GTSNPN and SVGIG (reference sequence). V was clipped by 2 bases and J by 4 bases; unmatched bases: 4. The CDR3 runs 14 residues. Here the CDR3 reads CAWSSKRGYNEQFF. Here the CDR3 DNA reads TGTGCCTGGAGTTCGAAGCGGGGGTACAATGAGCAGTTCTTC.

This sequence joins TRBV2 and TRBJ1-5; D is possibly TRBD1 (5 bases). Germline V CDR1 and CDR2: SNHLY, FYNNEI. This CDR3 contains 16 residues. Trimming removed 2 bases from V and 2 bases from J, with 13 bases in between. CDR3 nucleotide sequence: TGTGCCAGCAGTGAATACGGCAGGGAACGCAATCAGCCCCAGCATTTT. This encodes CASSEYGRERNQPQHF. Looking up the rest from reference TRBV2 and TRBJ1-5 gives the full variable domain: EPEVTQTPSHQVTQMGQEVILRCVPISNHLYFYWYRQILGQKVEFLVSFYNNEISEKSEIFDDQFSVERPDGSNFTLKIRSTKLEDSAMYFCASSEYGRERNQPQHFGDGTRLSIL.

The chain links TRBV18 to TRBJ1-1; a weak D match, TRBD1 (5 bases). The V and J ends lost 3 bases and 5 bases respectively, with 13 bases between them. Germline V gene data show CDR1 as KGHSH and CDR2 as LQKENI. The CDR3 loop spans 14 amino acids. CDR3: CASSPRGTGTEAFF. DNA of the CDR3: TGTGCCAGCTCACCGCGGGGGACGGGAACTGAAGCTTTCTTT. Together with reference TRBV18 and TRBJ1-1, the CDR3 gives the full variable domain: NAGVMQNPRHLVRRRGQEARLRCSPMKGHSHVYWYRQLPEEGLKFMVYLQKENIIDESGMPKERFSAEFPKEGPSILRIQQVVRGDSAAYFCASSPRGTGTEAFFGQGTRLTVV.

The chain combines TRBV5-1 with TRBJ2-5; possibly TRBD1 for D (5 bases). V shed 2 bases and J shed 5 bases, with 16 bases lying between them. Germline-derived CDR1 and CDR2 are SGHRS and YFSETQ. CDR3 length equals 15 residues. As DNA, the CDR3 is TGCGCCAGCAGCTTTAAGGGGTTGATTCAGGAGACCCAGTACTTC. This translates into CASSFKGLIQETQYF.

This clone was seen only a few times. The genes are TRBV4-2 and TRBJ1-2; possible D gene TRBD1, 6 bases. The germline CDR1 and CDR2 sequences are LGHNA and YNFKEQ. V was cut by 1 base and J by 4 bases, with 10 bases left in between. The CDR3 sequence is 14 residues long. The chain's CDR3 is CASSQGTAVYGYTF. CDR3 nucleotide sequence: TGTGCCAGCAGCCAAGGGACAGCGGTCTATGGCTACACCTTC.

V usage is TRBV5-1 and J usage is TRBJ2-7, with 13 positions matching TRBD2. The CDR3 has 16 amino acids. V lost 0 bases to trimming and J lost 5 bases; unmatched junction nucleotides: 5. Germline CDR1 and CDR2: SGHRS and YFSETQ. The chain's CDR3 is CASSLGGLAGINEQYF. CDR3 DNA: TGCGCCAGCAGCTTGGGGGGACTAGCGGGAATAAACGAGCAGTACTTC.

The chain has TRBV7-8 and TRBJ1-2; D is possibly TRBD1 (5 bases). Germline V gene sequence: CDR1 SGHVS, CDR2 FQNEAQ. Trimming cost V 1 base and J 7 bases, with 13 bases left between them. This CDR3 contains 14 residues. The CDR3 nucleotides read TGTGCCAGCAGCTTAGGCGTAGGGGATGTTGGCTACACCTTC. Residues: CASSLGVGDVGYTF.